This is a list of T cell receptor beta chains from one sample in a study of post-analysis software for immune sequencing data. TCRdb reanalysed the PCR reads using MiXCR and keeps one entry per CDR3 protein. The data show more than 450,000 distinct CDR3 sequences, 44% seen once. Sequencing was done on a sample of blood. These receptors all come from a girl aged 10-17 years with multiple sclerosis. The CDR3 runs from the conserved cysteine through the conserved F or W. The D gene is left open where the match is weak. Expanded clones get a size class; other rows say once, few or many, or leave the size out.

j_gene | d_gene | v_gene | abundance | CDR3aa | CDR3nt
TRBJ2-1 | TRBD2 | TRBV12-3/TRBV12-4 | - | CASSGLTSGSYNEQFF | TGTGCCAGCAGTGGCCTGACTAGCGGCTCCTACAATGAGCAGTTCTTC
TRBJ2-7 | TRBD1 | TRBV12-3/TRBV12-4 | - | CASSFPGQGGYEQYF | TGTGCCAGCAGTTTTCCGGGACAGGGAGGTTACGAGCAGTACTTC
TRBJ2-5 | TRBD2 | TRBV20-1 | few | CSAPRTSGRKETQYF | TGCAGTGCTCCGCGGACTAGCGGGAGGAAGGAGACCCAGTACTTC
TRBJ1-1 | - | TRBV27 | - | CAKPLEHKGFIGAFF | TGTGCTAAACCCCTTGAACACAAAGGCTTTATAGGAGCTTTCTTT
TRBJ1-2 | - | TRBV25-1 | - | CASSPHTLPVYGYTF | TGTGCCAGCAGTCCCCACACCTTGCCTGTCTATGGCTACACCTTC
TRBJ2-1 | - | TRBV7-9 | few | CASSLWEPQFF | TGTGCCAGCAGCTTATGGGAGCCCCAGTTCTTC
TRBJ2-3 | - | TRBV12-3/TRBV12-4 | once | CASKETGTIDTQYF | TGTGCCAGCAAGGAGACCGGGACAATAGATACGCAGTATTTT
TRBJ2-2 | - | TRBV18 | - | CASSPTGPPNTGELFF | TGTGCCAGCTCACCTACCGGGCCTCCAAACACCGGGGAGCTGTTTTTT
TRBJ2-1 | - | TRBV4-2 | - | CASSLDYSEQFF | TGTGCCAGCAGCCTTGACTATAGTGAGCAGTTCTTC
TRBJ1-5 | - | TRBV7-8 | - | CASSWGRVNQPQHF | TGTGCCAGCAGCTGGGGACGGGTCAATCAGCCCCAGCATTTT
TRBJ2-7 | - | TRBV3-1 | once | CASSQEGGLAYEQYF | TGTGCCAGCAGCCAAGAGGGGGGACTTGCCTACGAGCAGTACTTC
TRBJ2-1 | TRBD1 | TRBV5-8 | - | CVSSHRGQGNEQFF | TGTGTCAGCAGCCACAGGGGGCAGGGTAATGAGCAGTTCTTC
TRBJ1-2 | - | TRBV12-3/TRBV12-4 | - | CASSEDRNNYGYTF | TGTGCCAGCAGTGAGGACAGAAATAACTATGGCTACACCTTC
TRBJ1-4 | - | TRBV30 | few | CAWNGGEEGNEKLFF | TGTGCCTGGAACGGCGGAGAGGAGGGTAATGAAAAACTGTTTTTT
TRBJ2-3 | TRBD1 | TRBV9 | - | CASSARQGMSTDTQYF | TGTGCCAGCAGCGCAAGACAGGGGATGAGCACAGATACGCAGTATTTT
TRBJ1-1 | - | TRBV7-2 | - | CASSPRRGITEAFF | TGTGCCAGCAGCCCACGGAGGGGAATCACTGAAGCTTTCTTT
TRBJ2-1 | - | TRBV29-1 | - | CSVEVGGVRNEQFF | TGCAGCGTTGAAGTTGGAGGGGTTCGCAATGAGCAGTTCTTC
TRBJ2-5 | TRBD2 | TRBV20-1 | few | CSAPAGGPREQYF | TGCAGTGCTCCAGCGGGAGGGCCACGGGAGCAGTACTTC
TRBJ2-2 | - | TRBV12-3/TRBV12-4 | few | CASSAGMNTGELFF | TGTGCCAGCAGCGCAGGGATGAACACCGGGGAGCTGTTTTTT
TRBJ2-1 | TRBD1 | TRBV7-3 | once | CASSKGQGGYNEQFF | TGTGCCAGCAGCAAAGGACAGGGGGGATACAATGAGCAGTTCTTC
TRBJ2-1 | - | TRBV7-2 | - | CAGSPRGASSYNEQFF | TGTGCCGGCAGCCCCCGGGGGGCTAGCTCCTACAATGAGCAGTTCTTC
TRBJ1-2 | - | TRBV7-2 | few | CASSLDGGARGYTF | TGTGCCAGCAGCTTAGATGGTGGGGCTAGGGGCTACACCTTC
TRBJ2-6 | - | TRBV11-2 | few | CASSPQSGANVLTF | TGTGCCAGCAGCCCGCAATCTGGGGCCAACGTCCTGACTTTC
TRBJ2-1 | TRBD2 | TRBV13 | - | CASSSGLAGPSSYNEQFF | TGTGCCAGCAGCTCCGGACTAGCGGGGCCCAGCTCCTACAATGAGCAGTTCTTC
TRBJ2-7 | - | TRBV3-1 | - | CASSQAGERDEQYF | TGTGCCAGCAGCCAAGCAGGGGAGAGGGACGAGCAGTACTTC
TRBJ2-3 | - | TRBV11-3 | - | CASSPGLMGDTQYF | TGTGCCAGCAGTCCCGGACTCATGGGGGATACGCAGTATTTT
TRBJ1-2 | - | TRBV4-2 | few | CASSQSSGYTF | TGTGCCAGCAGCCAATCGAGTGGCTACACCTTC
TRBJ2-4 | - | TRBV27 | - | CASSSTGGLNKNIQYF | TGTGCCAGCAGTTCCACCGGGGGACTCAATAAAAACATTCAGTACTTC
TRBJ1-5 | - | TRBV20-1 | - | CSARVPALAAQPQHF | TGCAGTGCTAGAGTTCCCGCGTTGGCGGCTCAGCCCCAGCATTTT
TRBJ2-3 | - | TRBV7-7 | few | CASTRGPGVGDTQYF | TGTGCCAGCACCCGGGGACCCGGGGTTGGAGATACGCAGTATTTT
TRBJ1-1 | - | TRBV11-1 | - | CASSLGGLLEAFF | TGTGCCAGCAGCTTAGGGGGACTCCTTGAAGCTTTCTTT
TRBJ2-7 | - | TRBV5-1 | few | CASSLDVSSYEQYF | TGCGCCAGCAGCTTGGATGTGAGCTCCTACGAGCAGTACTTC
TRBJ1-2 | TRBD1 | TRBV12-3/TRBV12-4 | - | CASSFQGEGYTF | TGTGCCAGCAGTTTTCAGGGGGAGGGCTACACCTTC
TRBJ2-7 | TRBD1 | TRBV20-1 | few | CSTGQGASYEQYF | TGCAGTACGGGACAGGGGGCCTCCTACGAGCAGTACTTC
TRBJ2-7 | - | TRBV7-2 | - | CASSLGPGSDEQYF | TGTGCCAGCAGCTTAGGTCCGGGAAGTGACGAGCAGTACTTC
TRBJ1-4 | - | TRBV30 | - | CAWSVQEKLFF | TGTGCCTGGAGTGTCCAGGAAAAACTGTTTTTT
TRBJ2-7 | - | TRBV12-3/TRBV12-4 | few | CASSLSVAYEQYF | TGTGCCAGCAGTTTATCGGTAGCCTACGAGCAGTACTTC
TRBJ2-7 | - | TRBV12-3/TRBV12-4 | few | CASRDMGYEQYF | TGTGCCAGCAGGGATATGGGGTACGAGCAGTACTTC
TRBJ2-3 | - | TRBV5-1 | - | CASSLAALVYGDTQYF | TGCGCCAGCAGCTTGGCCGCTCTAGTATACGGCGATACGCAGTATTTT
TRBJ2-5 | - | TRBV5-1 | - | CASSLDGREDQETQYF | TGCGCCAGCAGCTTGGATGGGCGGGAAGACCAAGAGACCCAGTACTTC
TRBJ2-3 | - | TRBV6-4 | few | CASSPRAEGTDTQYF | TGTGCCAGCAGCCCAAGAGCGGAGGGCACAGATACGCAGTATTTT
TRBJ1-2 | - | TRBV11-2 | - | CASSPTSHRGYTF | TGTGCCAGCAGCCCGACCAGCCATCGGGGCTACACCTTC